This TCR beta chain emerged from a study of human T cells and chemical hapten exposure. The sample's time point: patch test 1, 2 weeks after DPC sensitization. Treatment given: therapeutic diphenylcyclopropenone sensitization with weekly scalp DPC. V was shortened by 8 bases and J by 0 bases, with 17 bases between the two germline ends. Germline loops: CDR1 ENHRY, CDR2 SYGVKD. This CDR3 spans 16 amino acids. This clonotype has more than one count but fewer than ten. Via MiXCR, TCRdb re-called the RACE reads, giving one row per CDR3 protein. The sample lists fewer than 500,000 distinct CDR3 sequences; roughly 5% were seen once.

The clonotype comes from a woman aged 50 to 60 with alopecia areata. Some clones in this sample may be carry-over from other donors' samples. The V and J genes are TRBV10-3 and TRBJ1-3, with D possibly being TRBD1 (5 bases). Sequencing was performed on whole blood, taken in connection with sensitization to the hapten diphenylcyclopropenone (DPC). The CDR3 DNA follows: TGTGCCATCGGAAGACAGAATGTTAACTCTGGAAACACCATATATTTT. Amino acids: CAIGRQNVNSGNTIYF.